The sequence of this T cell receptor beta chain was determined in a study of HIV-infected patients and healthy controls. Study-wide context: By the second bleed, viral load was undetectable in about 65% of the 16 patients.

The CDR3 is made up of 14 amino acids. The germline V and J ends were trimmed by 5 bases and 7 bases, with 14 bases remaining between them. Regarding the study as a whole: Healthy control repertoires had roughly threefold more distinct CDR3s than untreated HIV+ repertoires, and higher Shannon diversity.

All unsorted peripheral T cells were captured because whole blood was used without fractionation. Concerning this clonotype: Its antigen is undetermined.

500 ng RNA was reverse transcribed with alpha and beta constant-region primers. Each of the alpha and beta chains got its own library through chain-specific third strand synthesis with indices. Two random hexamers, added before amplification and joined, formed each molecule's 12-nucleotide barcode. Each CDR3 protein is one row after TCRdb ran MiXCR on the 5' RACE reads. The sample carries 9,500 to 15,000 distinct CDR3 sequences, around a tenth recorded once. This sequence originates from an adult with HIV infection. The donor label of this sample is uncertain. The input for sequencing was blood, taken before antiretroviral therapy. This sequence joins TRBV12-3 or TRBV12-4 and TRBJ2-2, with D unresolved. For the CDR3, the DNA is TGTGCCAGCAGTCCGACTGGAGTGGTCGGGGAGCTGTTTTTT. This sequence encodes CASSPTGVVGELFF.